This T cell receptor (beta chain) originates from a study of cytomegalovirus exposure and HLA in healthy donors. Study in general: One earlier analysis, a look at 180 million or so T cells, found some 120 million unique TCR beta sequences.

General study points: In an earlier analysis, productive rearrangement rates for most beta V segments clustered near 87% or 30%. V- and J-gene trimming in TCR beta was tied to a missense DCLRE1C variant by an analysis performed later.

The PCR used 60 Vbeta and 13 Jbeta primers. Generated by immunoSEQ multiplex PCR, the TCRdb table keeps only in-frame clones and is missing some. The sample shows some 160,000 clones, 65% to 85% of them seen only once. To note about this clone: Its antigen is still unknown.

The clonotype was recovered from a woman younger than 30 in good health and CMV-seronegative. What was sequenced was PBMCs.

This chain's CDR3 is CASSLSGGAADTQYF. CDR3 DNA sequence: TGCGCCAGCAGCTTGAGCGGGGGGGCCGCAGATACGCAGTATTTT. The J gene is TRBJ2-3, the V gene TRBV5-1; TRBD2 aligns across 10 bases. CDR1 and CDR2 (germline): SGHRS, YFSETQ. CDR3 length equals 15 residues. The ends lost 1 base at V and 4 bases at J; junction bases unmatched: 3.